This T cell receptor (beta chain) was identified in a study of blood T cell repertoires in COVID-19. Authors' processing steps: It was from reference gene primer amplification that nucleated cell counts were estimated. Assay used: immunoSEQ multiplex PCR; TCRdb lists only in-frame clones, some missing. The V and J calls and clone size come from that table; D and trimming were worked out from the DNA. The sample lists 150,000 to 200,000 clones, more than 75% occurring once. CDR1 is MDHEN, CDR2 SYDVKM, per germline. V gave up 3 bases and J gave up 3 bases; unmatched junction bases: 6. The CDR3 extends over 15 amino acids. The table lists this clone with a count of one.

The rearrangement uses TRBV28 and TRBJ2-3, with 7 bases fitting TRBD1. This TCR was sampled from a man in his forties with active or convalescent COVID-19. The sample consisted of peripheral blood. CDR3 sequence: CASSFDRVGTDTQYF. The CDR3, as DNA: TGTGCCAGCAGTTTTGACAGGGTGGGAACAGATACGCAGTATTTT.